The rows below give T cell receptor beta chains drawn from one sample of a study of shared clonotypes between healthy human individuals. The method was immunoSEQ multiplex PCR; TCRdb's version includes in-frame clones alone and lacks a portion of them. The data contain 1.5 million to 1.9 million clones, roughly 98% of them singletons. Sequenced input: naive CD4+ T cells sorted from blood. All receptors derive from a man aged 25-45 years in good health. The CDR3 runs from the conserved cysteine through the conserved F or W. The D gene is left open where the match is weak. The listing skips clone size in some rows; elsewhere it reads once, few, many or a size class.

size	V	J	D	DNA	CDR3
NA	TRBV28	TRBJ2-7	TRBD2	TGTGCCAGCACCCTCGGGCTAGCGGGAGACTACGAGCAGTACTTC	CASTLGLAGDYEQYF
once	TRBV18	TRBJ2-5	NA	TGTGCCAGCTCGGAGCAAGAGACCCAGTACTTC	CASSEQETQYF
NA	TRBV27	TRBJ2-7	TRBD2	TGTGCCAGCAGTGTTATATCCCCTGGACTAGCGGGAGGATACGAGCAGTACTTC	CASSVISPGLAGGYEQYF
once	TRBV30	TRBJ2-7	NA	TGTGCCTGGAGTGTACGGACATCTCCCCGCTACGAGCAGTACTTC	CAWSVRTSPRYEQYF
NA	TRBV18	TRBJ1-2	TRBD1	TGTGCCAGCTCACCAACCCTAAACAGGGGGCAGGCCTATGGCTACACCTTC	CASSPTLNRGQAYGYTF
NA	TRBV18	TRBJ2-6	TRBD1	TGTGCCAGCTACCGAACAGGGGCTAATAAGAGCTCTGGGGCCAACGTCCTGACTTTC	CASYRTGANKSSGANVLTF
NA	TRBV28	TRBJ1-5	NA	TGTGCCAGCGGAGGGTTTGGTCAGCCCCAGCATTTT	CASGGFGQPQHF
few	TRBV29-1	TRBJ2-1	TRBD2	TGCAGCGCTACGGTGACTAGCGGGAGGGGGTCCTACAATGAGCAGTTCTTC	CSATVTSGRGSYNEQFF
NA	TRBV5-1	TRBJ2-7	NA	TGCGCCAGCAGCTTGGTGGGGGGCGCCTACGAGCAGTACTTC	CASSLVGGAYEQYF
NA	TRBV30	TRBJ2-3	NA	TGTGCCTGGGTAGAGGAGGATACGCAGTATTTT	CAWVEEDTQYF
NA	TRBV29-1	TRBJ2-1	NA	TGCAGCGTACACGGACTTTACAATGAGCAGTTCTTC	CSVHGLYNEQFF
once	TRBV28	TRBJ2-2	TRBD1	TGTGCCAGCAGTTCGTCCCGGGACAGGGGCGTCACCGGGGAGCTGTTTTTT	CASSSSRDRGVTGELFF
NA	TRBV14	TRBJ2-3	TRBD2	TGTGCCAGCAGTTTAGCGGGTGTCCGCACAGATACGCAGTATTTT	CASSLAGVRTDTQYF
NA	TRBV2	TRBJ1-5	TRBD1	TGTGCCAGCCGGGACAGGGATTTCATGCCCCAGCATTTT	CASRDRDFMPQHF
once	TRBV28	TRBJ2-6	TRBD1	TGTGCCAGCAGTTTATGGGCAGGGGGTAATGGCCTGGCTGGGGCCAACGTCCTGACTTTC	CASSLWAGGNGLAGANVLTF
NA	TRBV7-2	TRBJ1-1	TRBD1	TGTGCCAGCAGCTTACGTCAGGGGGCTAAAGCTTTCTTT	CASSLRQGAKAFF
NA	TRBV15	TRBJ2-1	NA	TGTGCCACCAGCATTGGGTCCCCAATCTACAATGAGCAGTTCTTC	CATSIGSPIYNEQFF
once	TRBV6-6	TRBJ2-5	NA	TGTGCTACCGGCTGGCAGGGCCGTCGAGAGACCCAGTACTTC	CATGWQGRRETQYF
NA	TRBV5-8	TRBJ2-7	TRBD2	TGTGCCAGCAGCGTGGGAGCGGGAGGGACCTACGAGCAGTACTTC	CASSVGAGGTYEQYF
NA	TRBV28	TRBJ1-1	TRBD1	TGTGCCAGCAGTCCGCAGGGGACAGCTGAAGCTTTCTTT	CASSPQGTAEAFF
NA	TRBV9	TRBJ1-1	NA	TGTGCCAGCAGCGTAGGCGGGATGAACACTGAAGCTTTCTTT	CASSVGGMNTEAFF
NA	TRBV10-3	TRBJ1-5	NA	TGTGCCATCAGTTCCGGGACAAGTGATCAGCCCCAGCATTTT	CAISSGTSDQPQHF
NA	TRBV6-5	TRBJ1-2	NA	TGTGCCAGCAGTTACTCGCGGGGGAACTATGGCTACACCTTC	CASSYSRGNYGYTF
once	TRBV7-3	TRBJ2-5	NA	TGTGCCAGCAGCTTAGATTTGGCGGGGCGAGAGACCCAGTACTTC	CASSLDLAGRETQYF
NA	TRBV7-2	TRBJ2-1	TRBD2	TGTGCCAGCAGGCAACCCCAAGGACTAGCGGGAGAAGTCTTC	CASRQPQGLAGEVF
NA	TRBV11-2	TRBJ2-7	TRBD1	TGTGCCAGCAGCTTAGGGGGGACAGGGGTCAACTCCTACGAGCAGTACTTC	CASSLGGTGVNSYEQYF
NA	TRBV6-5	TRBJ2-2	TRBD1	TGTGCCAGCAGTTACCAGACAGGGAGACTCACCGGGGAGCTGTTTTTT	CASSYQTGRLTGELFF
once	TRBV11-2	TRBJ2-7	NA	TGTGCCAGCAGCTTAAAAGGGTACGAGCAGTACTTC	CASSLKGYEQYF
NA	TRBV9	TRBJ2-1	NA	TGTGCCAGCAGCCCCCAGGTGTGGGACAATGAGCAGTTCTTC	CASSPQVWDNEQFF
NA	TRBV19	TRBJ2-7	TRBD1	TGTGCCAGTAGTCCCCGGGGACAGGGTTCCTACGAGCAGTACTTC	CASSPRGQGSYEQYF
NA	TRBV18	TRBJ2-7	NA	TGTGCCAGCTCACCCAGAGGTGGGACACTCAACAGCGAGCAGTACTTC	CASSPRGGTLNSEQYF
NA	TRBV5-1	TRBJ2-1	TRBD2	TGCGCCAGCAGCGGGGGACTAGCTGCTGAGCAGTTCTTC	CASSGGLAAEQFF
NA	TRBV5-6	TRBJ2-1	NA	TGTGCCAGCAGCCCCGGGAGCTCCTACAATGAGCAGTTCTTC	CASSPGSSYNEQFF
NA	TRBV25-1	TRBJ2-7	NA	TGTGCCAGCAGTGCGGCTGCCTACGAGCAGTACTTC	CASSAAAYEQYF
NA	TRBV28	TRBJ1-4	NA	TGTGCCAGCAGTTTGGTAGGGGCTAATGAAAAACTGTTTTTT	CASSLVGANEKLFF
NA	TRBV5-5	TRBJ2-7	NA	TGTGCCAGCAGCTTGCCAGGGTCTTGGGAGCAGTACTTC	CASSLPGSWEQYF
NA	TRBV7-9	TRBJ2-2	NA	TGTGCCAGCAGCTTGGGACTGAACACCGGGGAGCTGTTTTTT	CASSLGLNTGELFF
NA	TRBV30	TRBJ2-2	NA	TGTGCCTGGACCCGGGATGGCACCGGGGAGCTGTTTTTT	CAWTRDGTGELFF
NA	TRBV29-1	TRBJ2-7	TRBD1	TGCAGCGTTGGGGGGACAGGTGAGTACGAGCAGTACTTC	CSVGGTGEYEQYF
NA	TRBV5-1	TRBJ2-5	NA	TGCGCCAGCAGCTTGGGTGTCCAAGAGACCCAGTACTTC	CASSLGVQETQYF
NA	TRBV12-5	TRBJ2-1	NA	TGTGCTAGTGGTTTTCAGGTCAGCGTCCTCGCGGGTAATGAGCAGTTCTTC	CASGFQVSVLAGNEQFF
NA	TRBV25-1	TRBJ2-1	TRBD2	TGTGCCAGCAGTGCCAGTCTAGCGGGAGCCAATGAGCAGTTCTTC	CASSASLAGANEQFF
NA	TRBV11-1	TRBJ1-5	TRBD1	TGTGCCAGCAGCCCCGGGACAGGGGGTAATCAGCCCCAGCATTTT	CASSPGTGGNQPQHF
NA	TRBV10-1	TRBJ1-2	NA	TGCGCCAGCTCACCTGGGACACTTTATGGCTACACCTTC	CASSPGTLYGYTF
NA	TRBV19	TRBJ2-3	NA	TGTGCCAGTAGCTATGGAGATACGCAGTATTTT	CASSYGDTQYF